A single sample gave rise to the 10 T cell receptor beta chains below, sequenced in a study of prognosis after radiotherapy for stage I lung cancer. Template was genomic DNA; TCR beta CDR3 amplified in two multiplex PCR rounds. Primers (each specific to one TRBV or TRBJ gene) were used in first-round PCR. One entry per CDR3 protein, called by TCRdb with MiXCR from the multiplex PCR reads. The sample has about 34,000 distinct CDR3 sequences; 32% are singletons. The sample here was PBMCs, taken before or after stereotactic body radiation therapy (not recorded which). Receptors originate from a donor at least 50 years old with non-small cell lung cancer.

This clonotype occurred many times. CDR3 sequence (DNA): TGTGCCAGCAGCGTGTCTGGGGGAAACAATGAGCAGTTCTTC. This encodes CASSVSGGNNEQFF. The rearrangement joins TRBV9 to TRBJ2-1; D is perhaps TRBD1 or TRBD2 (5 bases each). This CDR3 comprises 14 residues. Germline assignment: CDR1 SGDLS and CDR2 YYNGEE. The V gene lost 2 bases and the J gene lost 5 bases, with 11 bases spanning the gap.

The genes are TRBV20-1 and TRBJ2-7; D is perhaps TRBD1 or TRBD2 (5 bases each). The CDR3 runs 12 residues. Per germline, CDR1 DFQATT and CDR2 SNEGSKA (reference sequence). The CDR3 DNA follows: TGCGGCCCGGGACGTCACCCCTACGAGCAGTACTTC. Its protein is CGPGRHPYEQYF.

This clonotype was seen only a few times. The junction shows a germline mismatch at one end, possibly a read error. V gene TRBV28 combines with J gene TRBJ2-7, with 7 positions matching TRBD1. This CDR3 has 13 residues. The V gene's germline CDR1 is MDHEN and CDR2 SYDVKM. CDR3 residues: CAISFTGEYDQYF. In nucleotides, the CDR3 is TGTGCCATCAGTTTCACAGGGGAGTACGATCAGTACTTC.

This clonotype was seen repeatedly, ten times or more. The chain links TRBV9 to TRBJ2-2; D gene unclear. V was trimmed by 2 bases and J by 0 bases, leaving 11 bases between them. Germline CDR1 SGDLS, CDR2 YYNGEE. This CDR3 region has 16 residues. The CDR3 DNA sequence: TGTGCCAGCAGCGTTTCCGGGCAGACGAACACCGGGGAGCTGTTTTTT. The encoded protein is CASSVSGQTNTGELFF.

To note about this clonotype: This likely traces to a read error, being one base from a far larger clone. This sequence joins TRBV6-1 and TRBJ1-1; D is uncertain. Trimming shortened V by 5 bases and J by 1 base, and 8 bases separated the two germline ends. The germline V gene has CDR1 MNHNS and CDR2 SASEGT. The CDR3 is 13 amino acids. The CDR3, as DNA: TGTGCCAGCAGTCCAACAGCGAACACTGAAGCTTTCTTT. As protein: CASSPTANTEAFF.

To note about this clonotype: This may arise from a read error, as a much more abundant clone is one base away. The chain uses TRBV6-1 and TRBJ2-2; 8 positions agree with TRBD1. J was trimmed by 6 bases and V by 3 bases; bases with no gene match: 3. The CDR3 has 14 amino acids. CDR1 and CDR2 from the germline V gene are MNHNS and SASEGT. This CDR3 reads CASSDRGHAGELFF. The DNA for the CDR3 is TGTGCCAGCAGTGACAGGGGGCATGCCGGGGAGCTGTTTTTT.

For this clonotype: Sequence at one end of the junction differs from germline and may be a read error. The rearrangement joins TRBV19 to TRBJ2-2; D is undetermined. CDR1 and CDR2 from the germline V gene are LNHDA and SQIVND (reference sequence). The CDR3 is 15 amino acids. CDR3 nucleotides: TGTCCCAGTAGTATTAGTGCAGTGGGCGGCGGGGAGCTGTTTTTT. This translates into CPSSISAVGGGELFF.

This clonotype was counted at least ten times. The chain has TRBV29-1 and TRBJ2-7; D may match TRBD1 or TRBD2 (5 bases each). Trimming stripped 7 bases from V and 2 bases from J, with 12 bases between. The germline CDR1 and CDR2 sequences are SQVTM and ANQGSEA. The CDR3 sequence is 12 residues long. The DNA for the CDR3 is TGCAGCGCTCGGGACCGAGCCTACGAGCAGTACTTC. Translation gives CSARDRAYEQYF.

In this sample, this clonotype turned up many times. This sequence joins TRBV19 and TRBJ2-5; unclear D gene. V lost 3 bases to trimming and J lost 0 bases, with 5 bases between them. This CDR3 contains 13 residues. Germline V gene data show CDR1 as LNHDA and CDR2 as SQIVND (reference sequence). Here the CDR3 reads CASSIWDQETQYF. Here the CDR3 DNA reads TGTGCCAGTAGTATTTGGGACCAAGAGACCCAGTACTTC.

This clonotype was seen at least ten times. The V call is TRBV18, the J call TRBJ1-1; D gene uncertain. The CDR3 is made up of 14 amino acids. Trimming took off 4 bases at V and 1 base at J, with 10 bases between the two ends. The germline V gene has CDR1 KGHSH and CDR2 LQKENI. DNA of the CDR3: TGTGCCAGCTCACTCCAAGACACGAACACTGAAGCTTTCTTT. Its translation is CASSLQDTNTEAFF.